This is a list of T cell receptor beta chains from one sample in a study of T cells after yellow fever vaccination. TCRdb redid the calling of the 5' RACE reads with MiXCR, one entry per CDR3 protein. Of about 50,000 distinct CDR3 sequences in the sample, around 6.2% were seen once. The sequencing here drew on PBMCs, either bulk or a sorted T-cell subset (CD4+, CD8+, memory, or dextramer-sorted; not recorded which), taken on the day of the yellow fever booster vaccination. All receptors come from a young man who received the YFV17D yellow fever vaccine. The CDR3 runs from the conserved cysteine through the conserved F or W. Fields, in order: CDR3 DNA, CDR3 protein, V gene, J gene, D gene, clone size. The D gene is left open where the match is weak. Clone size is given for some rows only: seen once, a few or many times, or a class if the clone is expanded.

DNA: TGTGCCAGCAGCATCGGACTAGCGGATTACGAGCAGTACTTC
CDR3: CASSIGLADYEQYF
V: TRBV7-9
J: TRBJ2-7
D: TRBD2
size: many

DNA: TGTGCCAGCAGCCAAGTCACTAGCGGGTTCGAACGGGCAGATACGCAGTATTTT
CDR3: CASSQVTSGFERADTQYF
V: TRBV4-2
J: TRBJ2-3
D: TRBD2
size: many

DNA: TGTGCCAGCAGCACAACTACCCGGGACTCCACCTATAATTCACCCCTCCACTTT
CDR3: CASSTTTRDSTYNSPLHF
V: TRBV7-8
J: TRBJ1-6
D: NA
size: many

DNA: TGCGCCAGCAGCCAACGGTTAGCGGGCCAAGAGACCCAGTACTTC
CDR3: CASSQRLAGQETQYF
V: TRBV4-1
J: TRBJ2-5
D: TRBD2
size: many

DNA: TGTGCCAGCAGTTTAGAAGCCTCTGGGGAGCTGTTTTTT
CDR3: CASSLEASGELFF
V: TRBV12-3/TRBV12-4
J: TRBJ2-2
D: NA
size: many

DNA: TGTGCCAGCAGCTTAGTACGAGAGCAGTACTTC
CDR3: CASSLVREQYF
V: TRBV11-2
J: TRBJ2-7
D: NA
size: many

DNA: TGTGCCAGCAGCTCCGGGACAACTTCCAGAACGGGCACTGAAGCTTTCTTT
CDR3: CASSSGTTSRTGTEAFF
V: TRBV7-8
J: TRBJ1-1
D: NA
size: NA

DNA: TGTGCCAGCAACGGGGGTCCAAACACTGAAGCTTTCTTT
CDR3: CASNGGPNTEAFF
V: TRBV6-5
J: TRBJ1-1
D: NA
size: many

DNA: TGCGCCAGCAGCTTGGTGGTGTCCGGGCGGGGTACGCAGTATTTT
CDR3: CASSLVVSGRGTQYF
V: TRBV5-1
J: TRBJ2-3
D: NA
size: many

DNA: TGTGCCAGCAGCTTGTTAGATGTAGGGGCTTTCAATGAGCAGTTCTTC
CDR3: CASSLLDVGAFNEQFF
V: TRBV5-4
J: TRBJ2-1
D: NA
size: once

DNA: TGTGCCAGCAGTTACCCCGGGACTTGGGGCTACACCTTC
CDR3: CASSYPGTWGYTF
V: TRBV6-5
J: TRBJ1-2
D: NA
size: many

DNA: TGTGCCAGCAGCCCAACTTCAGGGGTTCCAAATTCACCCCTCCACTTT
CDR3: CASSPTSGVPNSPLHF
V: TRBV6-5
J: TRBJ1-6
D: NA
size: few

DNA: TGTGCCAGCAGGGATACCCGGGGCACTGAAGCTTTCTTT
CDR3: CASRDTRGTEAFF
V: TRBV6-2/TRBV6-3
J: TRBJ1-1
D: NA
size: many

DNA: TGTGCCAGCAGTTCCCGCCCGGGTACTACGCAGTATTTT
CDR3: CASSSRPGTTQYF
V: TRBV28
J: TRBJ2-3
D: NA
size: NA

DNA: TGTGCCAGCAGCATCTACAGGGATGGCTACACCTTC
CDR3: CASSIYRDGYTF
V: TRBV9
J: TRBJ1-2
D: NA
size: NA

DNA: TGTGCCAGCAGCCCGCGGACGGGGCAACAAGCTTTCTTT
CDR3: CASSPRTGQQAFF
V: TRBV11-3
J: TRBJ1-1
D: NA
size: many

DNA: TGCGCCAGCAGCTACAGGTCCGGCGAAAAACTGTTTTTT
CDR3: CASSYRSGEKLFF
V: TRBV4-1
J: TRBJ1-4
D: NA
size: few

DNA: TGTGCCAGCAGTGAATGGGGTCCTTATAGCAATCAGCCCCAGCATTTT
CDR3: CASSEWGPYSNQPQHF
V: TRBV2
J: TRBJ1-5
D: NA
size: many

DNA: TGTGCCAGCAGTGTACGCGGGGGTATGTCCTACAATGAGCAGTTCTTC
CDR3: CASSVRGGMSYNEQFF
V: TRBV12-3/TRBV12-4
J: TRBJ2-1
D: TRBD2
size: once

DNA: TGTGCCAGCAGCCATGGACAGCCCACCTACAATGAGCAGTTCTTC
CDR3: CASSHGQPTYNEQFF
V: TRBV5-6
J: TRBJ2-1
D: NA
size: NA

DNA: TGTGCCAGCAGTCAGACGGGACGCTACACCTTC
CDR3: CASSQTGRYTF
V: TRBV4-2
J: TRBJ1-2
D: NA
size: few

DNA: TGTGCCAGCCAAGGTGGAGCGACCCAGTACTTC
CDR3: CASQGGATQYF
V: TRBV7-8
J: TRBJ2-5
D: NA
size: NA

DNA: TGTGCCAGCAGTTACACACATCGGACAGGGCGTAAGCCGAATCATCCCCAGCATTTT
CDR3: CASSYTHRTGRKPNHPQHF
V: TRBV6-6
J: TRBJ1-5
D: TRBD1
size: NA

DNA: TGCAGCGTTGCTACTAGCGGGGGTAACACAGATACGCAGTATTTT
CDR3: CSVATSGGNTDTQYF
V: TRBV29-1
J: TRBJ2-3
D: TRBD2
size: many

DNA: TGTGCCAGCAGTTCCCGAGGCCCAGATACGCAGTATTTT
CDR3: CASSSRGPDTQYF
V: TRBV12-3/TRBV12-4
J: TRBJ2-3
D: NA
size: many

DNA: TGTGCCAGCAGTCTCAGCCTGCAACCTCTGGATACGCAGTATTTT
CDR3: CASSLSLQPLDTQYF
V: TRBV6-5
J: TRBJ2-3
D: NA
size: many

DNA: TGTGCCAGCAGTTTAGGTGGGGCTGAAGCTTTCTTT
CDR3: CASSLGGAEAFF
V: TRBV12-3/TRBV12-4
J: TRBJ1-1
D: NA
size: many

DNA: TGTGCCAGCAGCACACTCGGGGGCGAGCAGTACTTC
CDR3: CASSTLGGEQYF
V: TRBV9
J: TRBJ2-7
D: NA
size: few

DNA: TGTGCCAGCAGTTACACGGGACAGGTCAATGAGCAGTTCTTC
CDR3: CASSYTGQVNEQFF
V: TRBV6-5
J: TRBJ2-1
D: TRBD1
size: many

DNA: TGTGCCATCAGTGAGTCGATTGGGGCCCTCGTATACGAGCAGTACTTC
CDR3: CAISESIGALVYEQYF
V: TRBV10-3
J: TRBJ2-7
D: NA
size: many

DNA: TGTGCCAGCAGCCCGGGGAACACCGGGGAGCTGTTTTTT
CDR3: CASSPGNTGELFF
V: TRBV5-6
J: TRBJ2-2
D: NA
size: many

DNA: TGTGCTAGCAGCTTAGAAGCGGGGGGCTACAATGAGCAGTTCTTC
CDR3: CASSLEAGGYNEQFF
V: TRBV7-7
J: TRBJ2-1
D: TRBD2
size: few

DNA: TGTGCCAGCAGCTTCAAGGGAGGTCGGGCCACCGGGGAGCTGTTTTTT
CDR3: CASSFKGGRATGELFF
V: TRBV5-6
J: TRBJ2-2
D: NA
size: few

DNA: TGTGCCAGCAAGAATGCGGGGGGCCCTGGCAATGAGCAGTTCTTC
CDR3: CASKNAGGPGNEQFF
V: TRBV27
J: TRBJ2-1
D: TRBD2
size: many

DNA: TGTGCCAGCAGCCAAGAGACCCAGTACTTC
CDR3: CASSQETQYF
V: TRBV28
J: TRBJ2-5
D: NA
size: many

DNA: TGCAGTGCCCTACCCCCTCGGGGGGCCTATGGCTACACCTTC
CDR3: CSALPPRGAYGYTF
V: TRBV20-1
J: TRBJ1-2
D: NA
size: many

DNA: TGTGCCAGCAGCCTAGGACGGTTGAACACTGAAGCTTTCTTT
CDR3: CASSLGRLNTEAFF
V: TRBV6-5
J: TRBJ1-1
D: NA
size: many

DNA: TGTGCCAGCAGCCAACTTGCTCTTAATTCACCCCTCCACTTT
CDR3: CASSQLALNSPLHF
V: TRBV4-2
J: TRBJ1-6
D: NA
size: NA

DNA: TGTGCCAGCAGCTTCCTCACCGGGGAGCTGTTTTTT
CDR3: CASSFLTGELFF
V: TRBV11-2
J: TRBJ2-2
D: NA
size: few

DNA: TGTGCCAGCAGCTTGTGGGAGAGCAATCAGCCCCAGCATTTT
CDR3: CASSLWESNQPQHF
V: TRBV5-5
J: TRBJ1-5
D: NA
size: many

DNA: TGCAGCGTTGTTAGGGATTGGGAATTAGGGAACAATGAGCAGTTCTTC
CDR3: CSVVRDWELGNNEQFF
V: TRBV29-1
J: TRBJ2-1
D: NA
size: many

DNA: TGTGCCACCAAGAATTCTTATTCCGGCGTGGATACGCAGTATTTT
CDR3: CATKNSYSGVDTQYF
V: TRBV24-1
J: TRBJ2-3
D: NA
size: many

DNA: TGTGCCAGCAGTAAACAGGGTCCGGACTATGGCTACACCTTC
CDR3: CASSKQGPDYGYTF
V: TRBV6-1
J: TRBJ1-2
D: NA
size: many

DNA: TGTGCCAGCTCACCCCGACAGGACGGGCGAGAGACCCAGTACTTC
CDR3: CASSPRQDGRETQYF
V: TRBV18
J: TRBJ2-5
D: NA
size: many

DNA: TGTGCCAGCAGCCTTCGCGGGGGCCTTAGCACAGATACGCAGTATTTT
CDR3: CASSLRGGLSTDTQYF
V: TRBV5-6
J: TRBJ2-3
D: NA
size: few

DNA: TGTGCCAGCAGTTACGGGACAGGGGGCGAGCAGTACTTC
CDR3: CASSYGTGGEQYF
V: TRBV6-5
J: TRBJ2-7
D: TRBD1
size: few

DNA: TGTGCCATCAGTGAGTCGTCGTCCGGGATCTATGGCTACACCTTC
CDR3: CAISESSSGIYGYTF
V: TRBV10-3
J: TRBJ1-2
D: NA
size: NA

DNA: TGTGCCAGCAGCCCGGACAGGTTGGGAACACTGGGATACTATGGCTACACCTTC
CDR3: CASSPDRLGTLGYYGYTF
V: TRBV7-9
J: TRBJ1-2
D: TRBD1
size: few

DNA: TGTGCCAGCAGCTTGTACAGGGATACCGGGGAGCTGTTTTTT
CDR3: CASSLYRDTGELFF
V: TRBV11-2
J: TRBJ2-2
D: NA
size: many

DNA: TGCGCCAGCAGCTTAAATCGTCTAGTTGAGCAGTTCTTC
CDR3: CASSLNRLVEQFF
V: TRBV5-1
J: TRBJ2-1
D: NA
size: many

DNA: TGCGCCAGCAGCAATAGCGGGGCTAGCACAGATACGCAGTATTTT
CDR3: CASSNSGASTDTQYF
V: TRBV5-1
J: TRBJ2-3
D: TRBD2
size: many

DNA: TGCAGCGTGGGGACGGGACAAGGGAATCAAGAGACCCAGTACTTC
CDR3: CSVGTGQGNQETQYF
V: TRBV29-1
J: TRBJ2-5
D: NA
size: many